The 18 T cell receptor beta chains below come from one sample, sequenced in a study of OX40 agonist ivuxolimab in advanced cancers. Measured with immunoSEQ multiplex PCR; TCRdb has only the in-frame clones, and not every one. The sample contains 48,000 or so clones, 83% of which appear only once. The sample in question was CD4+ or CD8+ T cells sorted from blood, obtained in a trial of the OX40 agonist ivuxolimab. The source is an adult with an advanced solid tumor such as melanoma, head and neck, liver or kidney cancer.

CDR3 nucleotides: TGCGCCAGCAGCCCCGGACAAAGCACAGATACGCAGTATTTT. Translation gives CASSPGQSTDTQYF. The rearrangement uses TRBV5-1 and TRBJ2-3; a possible D gene is TRBD1 (5 bases). The CDR3 loop spans 14 amino acids. Germline CDR1 SGHRS, CDR2 YFSETQ. Trimming removed 4 bases at V and 0 bases at J, with 9 bases between.

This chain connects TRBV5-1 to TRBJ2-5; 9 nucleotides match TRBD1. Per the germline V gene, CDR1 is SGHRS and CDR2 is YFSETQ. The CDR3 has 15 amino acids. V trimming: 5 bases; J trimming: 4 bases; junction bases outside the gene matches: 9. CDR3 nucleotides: TGCGCCAGCAGTCCCTATAGGACAGGGGCAGAGACCCAGTACTTC. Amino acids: CASSPYRTGAETQYF.

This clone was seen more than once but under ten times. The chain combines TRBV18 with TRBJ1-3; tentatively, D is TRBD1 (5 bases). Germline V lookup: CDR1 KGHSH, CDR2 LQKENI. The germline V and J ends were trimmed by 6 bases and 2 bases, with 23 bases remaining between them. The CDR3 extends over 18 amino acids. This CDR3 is CASSRNPSWGAPGNTIYF. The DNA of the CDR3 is TGTGCCAGCTCCCGGAACCCTTCATGGGGCGCCCCTGGAAACACCATATATTTT.

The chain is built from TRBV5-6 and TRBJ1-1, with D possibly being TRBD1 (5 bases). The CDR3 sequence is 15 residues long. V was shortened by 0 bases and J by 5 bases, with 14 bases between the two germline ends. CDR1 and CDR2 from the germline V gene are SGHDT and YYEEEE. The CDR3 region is CASSLVGVSGTEAFF. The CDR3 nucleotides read TGTGCCAGCAGCTTGGTGGGGGTGAGTGGGACTGAAGCTTTCTTT. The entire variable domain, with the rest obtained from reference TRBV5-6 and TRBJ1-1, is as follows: DAGVTQSPTHLIKTRGQQVTLRCSPKSGHDTVSWYQQALGQGPQFIFQYYEEEERQRGNFPDRFSGHQFPNYSSELNVNALLLGDSALYLCASSLVGVSGTEAFFGQGTRLTVV.

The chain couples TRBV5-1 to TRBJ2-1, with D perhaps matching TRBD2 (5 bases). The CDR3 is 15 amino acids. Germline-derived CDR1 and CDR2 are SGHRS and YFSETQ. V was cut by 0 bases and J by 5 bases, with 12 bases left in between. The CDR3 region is CASSLVLEGHNEQFF. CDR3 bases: TGCGCCAGCAGCTTGGTGTTAGAGGGCCACAATGAGCAGTTCTTC.

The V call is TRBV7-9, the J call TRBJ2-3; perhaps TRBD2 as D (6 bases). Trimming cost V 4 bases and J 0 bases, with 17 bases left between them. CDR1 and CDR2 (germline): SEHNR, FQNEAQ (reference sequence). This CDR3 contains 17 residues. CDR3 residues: CASSSLSGRASTDTQYF. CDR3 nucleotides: TGTGCCAGCAGCTCGCTCTCCGGGAGAGCTAGCACAGATACGCAGTATTTT.

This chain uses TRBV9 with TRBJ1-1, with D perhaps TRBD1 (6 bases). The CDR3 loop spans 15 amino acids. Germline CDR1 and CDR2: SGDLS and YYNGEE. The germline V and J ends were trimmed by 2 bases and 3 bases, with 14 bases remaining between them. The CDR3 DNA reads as TGTGCCAGCAGCGTTGGGGGGGCGCAGGACACTGAAGCTTTCTTT. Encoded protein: CASSVGGAQDTEAFF.

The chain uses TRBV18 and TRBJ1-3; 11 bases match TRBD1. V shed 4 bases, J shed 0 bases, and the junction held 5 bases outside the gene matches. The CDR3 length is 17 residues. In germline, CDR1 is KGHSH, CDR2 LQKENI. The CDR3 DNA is TGTGCCAGCTCACATCGGACAGGGGGCAACTCTGGAAACACCATATATTTT. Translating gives CASSHRTGGNSGNTIYF.

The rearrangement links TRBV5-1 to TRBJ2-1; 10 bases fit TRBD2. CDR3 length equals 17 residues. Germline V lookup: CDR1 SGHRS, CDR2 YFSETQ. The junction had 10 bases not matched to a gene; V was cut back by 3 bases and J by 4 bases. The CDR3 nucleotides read TGCGCCAGCAGCTCGCCATTCGGACTAGCGGTTTACAATGAGCAGTTCTTC. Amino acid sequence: CASSSPFGLAVYNEQFF.

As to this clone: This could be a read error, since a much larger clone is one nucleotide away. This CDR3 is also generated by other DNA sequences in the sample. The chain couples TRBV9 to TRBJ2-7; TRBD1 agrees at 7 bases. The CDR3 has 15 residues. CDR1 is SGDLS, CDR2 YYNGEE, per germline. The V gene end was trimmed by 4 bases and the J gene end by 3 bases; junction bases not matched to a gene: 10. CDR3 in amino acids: CASSIGQAPVYEQYF. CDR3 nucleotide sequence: TGTGCCAGCAGCATTGGACAGGCACCCGTCTACGAGCAGTACTTC.

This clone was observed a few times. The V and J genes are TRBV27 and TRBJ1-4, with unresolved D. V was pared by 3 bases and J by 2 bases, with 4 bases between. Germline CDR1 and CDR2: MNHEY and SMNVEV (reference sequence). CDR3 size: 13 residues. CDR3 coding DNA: TGTGCCAGCAGTTTCCAGACTAATGAAAAACTGTTTTTT. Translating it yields CASSFQTNEKLFF.

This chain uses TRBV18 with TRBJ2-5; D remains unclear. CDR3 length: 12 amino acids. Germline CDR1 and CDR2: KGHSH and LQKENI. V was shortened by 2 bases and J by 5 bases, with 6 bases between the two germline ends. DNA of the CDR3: TGTGCCAGCTCACCAATGCTTGAGACCCAGTACTTC. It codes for CASSPMLETQYF. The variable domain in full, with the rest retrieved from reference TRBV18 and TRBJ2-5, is NAGVMQNPRHLVRRRGQEARLRCSPMKGHSHVYWYRQLPEEGLKFMVYLQKENIIDESGMPKERFSAEFPKEGPSILRIQQVVRGDSAAYFCASSPMLETQYFGPGTRLLVL.

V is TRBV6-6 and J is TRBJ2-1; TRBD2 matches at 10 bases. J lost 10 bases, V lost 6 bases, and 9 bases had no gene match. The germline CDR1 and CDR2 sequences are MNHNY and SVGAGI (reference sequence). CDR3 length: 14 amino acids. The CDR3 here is CASRVSGGAGEQFF. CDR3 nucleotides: TGTGCCAGCAGAGTCAGCGGGGGGGCCGGAGAGCAGTTCTTC.

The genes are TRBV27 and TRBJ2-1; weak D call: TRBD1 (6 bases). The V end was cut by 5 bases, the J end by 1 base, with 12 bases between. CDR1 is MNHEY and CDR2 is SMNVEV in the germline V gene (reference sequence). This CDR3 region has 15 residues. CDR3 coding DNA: TGTGCCAGCAGTCATGACAGGATATCCTACAATGAGCAGTTCTTC. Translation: CASSHDRISYNEQFF.

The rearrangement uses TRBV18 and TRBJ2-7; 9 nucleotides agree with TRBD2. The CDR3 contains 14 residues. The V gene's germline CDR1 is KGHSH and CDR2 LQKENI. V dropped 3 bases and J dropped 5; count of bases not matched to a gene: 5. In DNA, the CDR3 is TGTGCCAGCTCACCCGGGACTAGCTTACACGAGCAGTACTTC. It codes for CASSPGTSLHEQYF.

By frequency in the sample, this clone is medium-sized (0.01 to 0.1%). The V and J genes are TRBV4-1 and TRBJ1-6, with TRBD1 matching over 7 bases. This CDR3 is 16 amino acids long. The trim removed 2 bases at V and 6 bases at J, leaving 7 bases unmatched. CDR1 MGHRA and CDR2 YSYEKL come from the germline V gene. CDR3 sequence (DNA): TGCGCCAGCAGCCAATCCTCGACAGGGACTAATTCACCCCTCCACTTT. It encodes CASSQSSTGTNSPLHF.

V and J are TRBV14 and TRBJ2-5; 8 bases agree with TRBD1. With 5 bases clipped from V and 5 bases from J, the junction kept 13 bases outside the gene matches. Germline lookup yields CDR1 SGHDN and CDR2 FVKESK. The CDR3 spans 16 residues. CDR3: CASSWRQGAFRETQYF. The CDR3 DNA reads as TGTGCCAGCAGCTGGAGGCAGGGGGCATTCCGGGAGACCCAGTACTTC.

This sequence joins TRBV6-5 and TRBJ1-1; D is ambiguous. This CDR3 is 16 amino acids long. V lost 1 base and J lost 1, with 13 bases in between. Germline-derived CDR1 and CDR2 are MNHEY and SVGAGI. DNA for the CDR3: TGTGCCAGCAGTTACTACAGTCCCGGCCAGAACACTGAAGCTTTCTTT. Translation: CASSYYSPGQNTEAFF.